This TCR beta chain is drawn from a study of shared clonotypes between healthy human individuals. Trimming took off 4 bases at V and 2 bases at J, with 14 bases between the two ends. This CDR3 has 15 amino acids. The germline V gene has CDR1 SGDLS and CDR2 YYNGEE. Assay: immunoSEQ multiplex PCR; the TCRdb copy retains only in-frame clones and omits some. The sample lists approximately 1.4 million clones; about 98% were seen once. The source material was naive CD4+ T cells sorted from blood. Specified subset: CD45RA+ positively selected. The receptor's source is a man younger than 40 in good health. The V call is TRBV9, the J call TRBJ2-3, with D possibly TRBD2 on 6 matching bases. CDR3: CASSPQRVITDTQYF. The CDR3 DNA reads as TGTGCCAGCAGCCCCCAGCGGGTTATCACAGATACGCAGTATTTT.